This T cell receptor (beta chain) was recovered during a study of naive and memory T cell subsets. Findings and limits, study-wide: TCR counts from RNA may reflect activation-linked expression changes. Especially in CD8 cells, naive repertoires contained a few larger clonotypes, possibly CD45RA-re-expressing memory cells. Over 95% of naive TCR sequences appeared only once after error correction, unlike memory subsets. Gini index rose across naive, CM, EM and EMRA in CD4 and CD8.

Germline CDR1 reads SNHLY; CDR2 reads FYNNEI. The CDR3 runs 13 residues. J was trimmed by 5 bases and V by 6 bases; bases with no gene match: 4. Two oligonucleotides, mixed equimolar, formed the beta constant-region primer covering TRBC1 and TRBC2. Nested alpha and beta constant-region primers with the SP2 primer drove four PCR rounds on ligated cDNA. TCRdb fed the UMI-ligation and nested PCR reads into MiXCR, producing one record per CDR3 protein. The repertoire includes 150,000 or so distinct CDR3 sequences, roughly 23% of them detected once, and 0.095% to 0.12% sits in the top ten. Cells stained for CD3, CD4, CD8, CD45RA and CD27 were sorted into four subsets. This clonotype was recorded a few times. The antigen remains undetermined.

V and J are TRBV2 and TRBJ2-5; TRBD1 agrees at 9 bases. This sequence was found in a human donor in good health. Source material: naive CD4+ T cells from blood. The chain's CDR3 is CASRRDREETQYF. The CDR3 DNA is TGTGCCAGCAGACGGGACAGGGAGGAGACCCAGTACTTC.